Below, 23 T cell receptor beta chains from the same sample are listed, as sequenced in a study of graft-versus-host responses after intestinal transplantation listed by TCRdb under 2021. Libraries came from the immunoSEQ multiplex PCR assay. TCRdb provides this immuneACCESS table in a form limited to in-frame rearrangements. Some clones are lacking; in checked studies, under half of them reflect an unresolved V gene, and why the rest are absent is not known. The sample records some 77,000 clones, 92% of which are singletons. The ten top clones hold 0.65% to 0.75% of the sample. The sequenced sample was PBMCs, obtained 98 days after intestinal transplantation. These receptors were taken from a human patient who received an intestinal transplant, so some T cells may come from the graft donor.

This rearrangement joins TRBV6-1 to TRBJ2-7, with a weak D call TRBD1 (5 bases). Germline assignment: CDR1 MNHNS and CDR2 SASEGT. The V end was cut by 5 bases, the J end by 2 bases, with 13 bases between. The CDR3 has 14 amino acids. DNA for the CDR3: TGTGCCAGCAGTCCCCAGGGAATTACCTACGAGCAGTACTTC. It codes for CASSPQGITYEQYF.

In this sample, this clone is medium-sized. The gene calls are TRBV6-6 and TRBJ1-3; D may be TRBD1 (5 bases). In germline, CDR1 is MNHNY, CDR2 SVGAGI (reference sequence). V was shortened by 8 bases and J by 4 bases, with 18 bases between the two germline ends. This CDR3 is built from 15 residues. CDR3 residues: CASGPREAYGNTIYF. The CDR3 nucleotides read TGTGCCAGCGGCCCCAGGGAGGCATACGGAAACACCATATATTTT.

This sequence joins TRBV27 and TRBJ1-1; possibly TRBD1 for D (5 bases). Trimming left V 10 bases short and J 1 base short, with 16 bases between. Germline CDR1 is MNHEY and CDR2 is SMNVEV (reference sequence). The CDR3 extends over 14 amino acids. The CDR3 bases are TGTGCCACACATAGTCAGGGTGAGAACACTGAAGCTTTCTTT. Protein product: CATHSQGENTEAFF.

This clone has only one observation. This rearrangement joins TRBV5-1 to TRBJ1-2; no firm D call. The V gene's germline CDR1 is SGHRS and CDR2 YFSETQ. This CDR3 contains 13 residues. Trimming took off 0 bases at V and 4 bases at J, with 7 bases between the two ends. CDR3 loop: CASSLESAYGYTF. CDR3 bases: TGCGCCAGCAGCTTGGAGTCAGCCTATGGCTACACCTTC.

This clone was detected only once. V and J are TRBV9 and TRBJ2-7; 8 nucleotides agree with TRBD1. J lost 7 bases, V lost 4 bases, and 7 bases had no gene match. The CDR3 consists of 13 residues. Germline loops: CDR1 SGDLS, CDR2 YYNGEE. CDR3 region: CASSQDREDEQYF. CDR3 sequence (DNA): TGTGCCAGCAGCCAGGACAGGGAGGATGAGCAGTACTTC.

V usage is TRBV6-1 and J usage is TRBJ2-1, with D uncertain. Trimming cost V 2 bases and J 6 bases, with 17 bases left between them. Per the germline V gene, CDR1 is MNHNS and CDR2 is SASEGT. The CDR3 has 16 residues. The CDR3 DNA reads as TGTGCCAGCAGTGAATATTGGCCGAATCCTGGCAATGAGCAGTTCTTC. This gives the protein CASSEYWPNPGNEQFF.

The chain carries TRBV7-3 and TRBJ2-2; the D is unclear. Germline lookup yields CDR1 SGHTA and CDR2 FQGTGA. V was clipped by 5 bases and J by 0 bases, with 7 bases between them. The length of the CDR3 is 14 residues. For the CDR3, the DNA is TGTGCCAGCAGCCCCTGGACGAACACCGGGGAGCTGTTTTTT. Its protein product is CASSPWTNTGELFF.

This clone was recorded only once. This sequence joins TRBV7-2 and TRBJ2-7; TRBD2 might be the D (5 bases). Trimming left V 1 base short and J 2 bases short, with 6 bases between. CDR1 and CDR2 from the germline V gene are SGHTA and FQGNSA. This CDR3 comprises 13 residues. CDR3: CASSLERAYEQYF. In DNA form, the CDR3 reads TGTGCCAGCAGCTTAGAGAGGGCCTACGAGCAGTACTTC.

The CDR3 coding sequence is TGTGCCAGCTCACCACAAAAGAGGTGGGGGGACGATACGCAGTATTTT. Its protein product is CASSPQKRWGDDTQYF. J is TRBJ2-3 and V is TRBV18; D perhaps matches TRBD2 (6 bases). The CDR3 is 16 residues long. The germline V and J ends were trimmed by 1 base and 6 bases, with 17 bases remaining between them. CDR1 is KGHSH and CDR2 is LQKENI in the germline V gene.

The chain is built from TRBV11-2 and TRBJ2-1; the match to TRBD2 covers 9 bases. CDR1 and CDR2 from the germline V gene are SGHAT and FQNNGV. This CDR3 has 16 residues. V dropped 1 base and J dropped 3; count of bases not matched to a gene: 4. The CDR3 DNA reads TGTGCCAGCAGCTTAGTGGAGCGGGGGGACTACAATGAGCAGTTCTTC. Translation: CASSLVERGDYNEQFF.

Concerning this clone itself: A junction end diverges from the germline sequence, so it may reflect a read error. This rearrangement joins TRBV13 to TRBJ2-1; 14 bases line up with TRBD2. The germline gives CDR1 PRHDT, CDR2 FYEKMQ (reference sequence). The CDR3 extends over 15 amino acids. CDR3 amino acids: CARSSTSGGGNEQFF. CDR3 DNA sequence: TGTGCCCGCAGCTCGACTAGCGGGGGGGGCAATGAGCAGTTCTTC. The entire variable domain, with the rest obtained from reference TRBV13 and TRBJ2-1, is as follows: AAGVIQSPRHLIKEKRETATLKCYPIPRHDTVYWYQQGPGQDPQFLISFYEKMQSDKGSIPDRFSAQQFSDYHSELNMSSLELGDSALYFCARSSTSGGGNEQFFGPGTRLTVL.

The rearrangement joins TRBV5-6 to TRBJ1-5; TRBD1 might be the D (5 bases). The CDR3 spans 16 residues. CDR1 SGHDT and CDR2 YYEEEE come from the germline V gene. V was clipped by 4 bases and J by 0 bases, with 14 bases between them. The CDR3 sequence is CASSPGPTDSNQPQHF. The DNA of the CDR3 is TGTGCCAGCAGCCCGGGGCCTACCGATAGCAATCAGCCCCAGCATTTT.

This chain joins TRBV20-1 and TRBJ2-5; D gene uncertain. Trimming took 3 bases from V and 5 from J, leaving 4 bases between them. Germline CDR1 reads DFQATT; CDR2 reads SNEGSKA (reference sequence). This CDR3 is built from 10 residues. CDR3 sequence (DNA): TGCAGTGCTAGCGAGGAGACCCAGTACTTC. Translation: CSASEETQYF.

J is TRBJ2-7 and V is TRBV6-5; the D call may be TRBD1 or TRBD2 (5 bases each). Germline CDR1 and CDR2: MNHEY and SVGAGI. V was clipped by 2 bases and J by 2 bases, with 10 bases between them. The CDR3 has 14 amino acids. CDR3 sequence: CASSYGLGAYEQYF. The CDR3, as DNA: TGTGCCAGCAGTTACGGGTTGGGGGCCTACGAGCAGTACTTC.

The J gene is TRBJ1-5, the V gene TRBV19; 10 nucleotides agree with TRBD1. With 9 bases clipped from V and 7 bases from J, the junction kept 9 bases outside the gene matches. The germline CDR1 and CDR2 sequences are LNHDA and SQIVND (reference sequence). This CDR3 comprises 14 residues. CDR3: CASEPGQGTQPQHF. CDR3 DNA sequence: TGTGCCAGCGAACCGGGACAGGGGACCCAGCCCCAGCATTTT.

V is TRBV28 and J is TRBJ1-2, with D hard to call. The CDR3 is 12 residues long. V gave up 5 bases and J gave up 3 bases, with 7 bases separating them. Germline CDR1 is MDHEN and CDR2 is SYDVKM. The CDR3 is CASSEPYYGYTF. CDR3 DNA sequence: TGTGCCAGCAGTGAACCCTACTATGGCTACACCTTC.

V is TRBV19 and J is TRBJ1-5; 9 bases are a match to TRBD1. The CDR3 contains 15 residues. The V segment lost 1 base and the J segment 5 bases; nucleotides outside the gene matches: 3. CDR1 LNHDA and CDR2 SQIVND come from the germline V gene (reference sequence). The CDR3 nucleotides read TGTGCCAGTAGTATAGGGGACAGGGCGTATCAGCCCCAGCATTTT. This codes for CASSIGDRAYQPQHF.

The chain couples TRBV19 to TRBJ2-2; 8 bases fit TRBD1. The length of the CDR3 is 13 residues. Germline CDR1 LNHDA, CDR2 SQIVND (reference sequence). The V and J ends lost 8 bases and 6 bases, in that order; junction bases with no gene match: 5. CDR3 sequence reads: CASQLTGAGELFF. The CDR3 nucleotides are TGTGCCAGTCAGCTGACAGGGGCCGGGGAGCTGTTTTTT.

The chain links TRBV5-6 to TRBJ2-1; D is unclear. The CDR3 runs 14 residues. Per the germline V gene, CDR1 is SGHDT and CDR2 is YYEEEE. The germline V and J ends were trimmed by 2 bases and 6 bases, with 12 bases remaining between them. DNA of the CDR3: TGTGCCAGCAGCTTCCGGACGGCCAGCAATGAGCAGTTCTTC. This sequence encodes CASSFRTASNEQFF.

The rearrangement joins TRBV19 to TRBJ2-5, with D perhaps matching TRBD1 (5 bases). CDR1 LNHDA and CDR2 SQIVND come from the germline V gene (reference sequence). This CDR3 is built from 13 residues. Between the trimmed V and J ends, which lost 1 base and 5 bases, there was a span of 8 bases. For the CDR3, the DNA is TGTGCCAGTAGTATAGGGCCAGGGGAGACCCAGTACTTC. As protein: CASSIGPGETQYF.

The gene calls are TRBV27 and TRBJ2-7; either TRBD1 or TRBD2 may supply D (5 bases each). Trimming shortened V by 5 bases and J by 2 bases, and 13 bases separated the two germline ends. The CDR3 loop spans 14 amino acids. CDR1 and CDR2 (germline): MNHEY, SMNVEV (reference sequence). In nucleotides, the CDR3 is TGTGCCAGCAGTCTCGGTCCGGGACCCTACGAGCAGTACTTC. It translates to CASSLGPGPYEQYF.

The chain links TRBV6-1 to TRBJ2-5, with D unclear. The V gene's germline CDR1 is MNHNS and CDR2 SASEGT. There are 14 residues in the CDR3. The V end was cut by 5 bases, the J end by 2 bases, with 12 bases between. CDR3 loop: CASSSTQPQETQYF. CDR3 nucleotides: TGTGCCAGCAGTTCCACCCAACCACAAGAGACCCAGTACTTC.

The rearrangement joins TRBV7-2 to TRBJ1-5; 7 bases are a match to TRBD1. Looked up from germline, CDR1 is SGHTA and CDR2 is FQGNSA. CDR3 length: 15 residues. V lost 5 bases and J lost 7; bases outside the gene matches: 11. CDR3 DNA: TGTGCCAGCAGCCCCAGGACAGGTTGGGGACAGCCCCAGCATTTT. This encodes CASSPRTGWGQPQHF.